These T cell receptor beta chains were read from a single sample in a study of T-cell reconstitution after alpha-beta-depleted transplantation in children. TCRdb re-called the PCR reads with MiXCR, one entry per CDR3 protein. The sample consists of 450,000 to 600,000 distinct CDR3 sequences, about 10% of them appearing once. This sample comprised PBMCs, obtained before TCRalphabeta/CD19-depleted stem cell transplant. The source is a child aged 2 to 15 with inherited bone marrow failure, due to receive a stem cell transplant. The conserved cysteine and the conserved F or W are not part of the CDR3 here. Fields, in order: J gene, V gene, CDR3 protein.

J gene: TRBJ2-2
V gene: TRBV7-2
CDR3 protein: ASSPTSGIGGELF

J gene: TRBJ2-1
V gene: TRBV12-3/TRBV12-4
CDR3 protein: ASSLSGGRPSEQF

J gene: TRBJ1-2
V gene: TRBV2
CDR3 protein: ASSARDRGKNGYT

J gene: TRBJ2-3
V gene: TRBV7-2
CDR3 protein: ASSLVPSTDTQY

J gene: TRBJ1-2
V gene: TRBV19
CDR3 protein: ASSMTSNYGYT

J gene: TRBJ2-3
V gene: TRBV12-3/TRBV12-4
CDR3 protein: AISNGVDTQY

J gene: TRBJ2-5
V gene: TRBV12-3/TRBV12-4
CDR3 protein: ASSLGEEETQY

J gene: TRBJ2-1
V gene: TRBV24-1
CDR3 protein: ATSDTPGGSYNEQF

J gene: TRBJ2-2
V gene: TRBV30
CDR3 protein: AWRDTGLETGELF

J gene: TRBJ2-7
V gene: TRBV4-2
CDR3 protein: ASGRGFYEQY

J gene: TRBJ2-1
V gene: TRBV13
CDR3 protein: ASSFGSSLGGAYNEQF

J gene: TRBJ2-6
V gene: TRBV7-8
CDR3 protein: ASSSTSGANVLT

J gene: TRBJ2-5
V gene: TRBV12-3/TRBV12-4
CDR3 protein: ASSFAVLGIAGAGETQY

J gene: TRBJ2-4
V gene: TRBV19
CDR3 protein: ASRPRGEENIQY

J gene: TRBJ2-5
V gene: TRBV5-6
CDR3 protein: ASAVGTGFQETQY

J gene: TRBJ2-7
V gene: TRBV7-9
CDR3 protein: ASSPWDRGNEQY

J gene: TRBJ1-2
V gene: TRBV18
CDR3 protein: ASSPTASGDYGYT

J gene: TRBJ2-7
V gene: TRBV29-1
CDR3 protein: SVESGGYEQY

J gene: TRBJ2-2
V gene: TRBV7-2
CDR3 protein: ASSLRRTGELF

J gene: TRBJ2-7
V gene: TRBV19
CDR3 protein: ASRDRAYEQY

J gene: TRBJ2-1
V gene: TRBV28
CDR3 protein: ASRSTSLDEQF

J gene: TRBJ2-1
V gene: TRBV2
CDR3 protein: ASSERGMNEQF

J gene: TRBJ1-5
V gene: TRBV5-1
CDR3 protein: ASSLDSGVQPQH

J gene: TRBJ2-7
V gene: TRBV5-1
CDR3 protein: ASGDSDLTPPYEQY

J gene: TRBJ2-5
V gene: TRBV7-9
CDR3 protein: ASSLPPHDREQETQY

J gene: TRBJ2-3
V gene: TRBV20-1
CDR3 protein: SAYGTVTDTQY

J gene: TRBJ2-7
V gene: TRBV18
CDR3 protein: ASSSLSRGHEQY

J gene: TRBJ2-5
V gene: TRBV5-1
CDR3 protein: ASSLDGGETQY

J gene: TRBJ1-4
V gene: TRBV7-9
CDR3 protein: ASSSYIHATNEKLF

J gene: TRBJ2-3
V gene: TRBV20-1
CDR3 protein: SARAHTSTDTQY

J gene: TRBJ2-2
V gene: TRBV4-3
CDR3 protein: ASSQDHRGGREVNTGELF

J gene: TRBJ2-1
V gene: TRBV4-3
CDR3 protein: ASSQEGLDFNEQF

J gene: TRBJ2-7
V gene: TRBV7-8
CDR3 protein: ASSWERGGSSYEQY

J gene: TRBJ1-1
V gene: TRBV3-1
CDR3 protein: ASSQRQNTEAF

J gene: TRBJ1-5
V gene: TRBV6-5
CDR3 protein: ASSYGRGDQPQH

J gene: TRBJ2-7
V gene: TRBV28
CDR3 protein: ASSLQGFEGYEQY

J gene: TRBJ2-1
V gene: TRBV20-1
CDR3 protein: CAKMAPGPYNEQF

J gene: TRBJ1-2
V gene: TRBV9
CDR3 protein: ASTGGQDYGYT

J gene: TRBJ1-1
V gene: TRBV4-1
CDR3 protein: ASSQVNFGRANTEAF

J gene: TRBJ2-7
V gene: TRBV15
CDR3 protein: ATSRRLAASYEQY

J gene: TRBJ1-2
V gene: TRBV12-3/TRBV12-4
CDR3 protein: ASRTPGQSYT

J gene: TRBJ2-5
V gene: TRBV20-1
CDR3 protein: SARVPGTQETQY

J gene: TRBJ2-2
V gene: TRBV5-5
CDR3 protein: ASSLGSRGATGELF

J gene: TRBJ2-7
V gene: TRBV7-8
CDR3 protein: ASSLVGGHRALYEQY

J gene: TRBJ2-1
V gene: TRBV5-1
CDR3 protein: ASSLDPGGGNYNEQF

J gene: TRBJ1-5
V gene: TRBV5-1
CDR3 protein: ASSVRGDQPQH

J gene: TRBJ1-2
V gene: TRBV19
CDR3 protein: SLWAGYYGYT

J gene: TRBJ2-2
V gene: TRBV7-9
CDR3 protein: ASSYFPGLANTGELF

J gene: TRBJ2-1
V gene: TRBV28
CDR3 protein: ASSLFAGGADNEQF

J gene: TRBJ1-5
V gene: TRBV15
CDR3 protein: ATSRGQGAGQPQH

J gene: TRBJ2-1
V gene: TRBV29-1
CDR3 protein: SHNYRGNNEQF

J gene: TRBJ2-3
V gene: TRBV6-1
CDR3 protein: ASKYGGFVSDTQY

J gene: TRBJ2-7
V gene: TRBV3-1
CDR3 protein: ASSQDSSRLYEQY

J gene: TRBJ1-2
V gene: TRBV12-3/TRBV12-4
CDR3 protein: ASSLYFYGYT

J gene: TRBJ2-7
V gene: TRBV10-3
CDR3 protein: AISPTSGSMRAYEQY

J gene: TRBJ2-5
V gene: TRBV5-1
CDR3 protein: ASSRGYSGREETQY

J gene: TRBJ2-7
V gene: TRBV6-1
CDR3 protein: ASRQAGGPDEQY

J gene: TRBJ2-1
V gene: TRBV6-1
CDR3 protein: ASSPGLEAGGLEQF

J gene: TRBJ2-1
V gene: TRBV12-5
CDR3 protein: ASGLSGAYNEQF